The clone carrying this T cell receptor (beta chain) was found a few times. The antigen remains undetermined. The entry originates in a study of response to subunit inactivated influenza vaccine. MiXCR, run by TCRdb on the RT-PCR reads, gives a single entry per CDR3 protein. The table includes 590,000 or so distinct CDR3 sequences, about 15% detected once. Regarding the study as a whole: Authors suggested each seasonal influenza vaccination recruits few new T cells.

The sequencing here drew on PBMCs from blood, taken 14 days before vaccination. This TCR derives from a man aged 50-59 years who received an inactivated influenza vaccine.

CDR3 sequence: CASSQENGLAGAGTQYF. In DNA form, the CDR3 reads TGCGCCAGCAGCCAAGAGAACGGCCTAGCGGGAGCGGGTACGCAGTATTTT. The chain recombines TRBV4-3 with TRBJ2-3, with 10 positions matching TRBD2. V shed 0 bases and J 8 bases; nucleotides not matched to a gene: 11. Germline V gene sequence: CDR1 LGHNA, CDR2 YSLEER. This CDR3 is built from 17 residues.